The 11 T cell receptor beta chains below come from one sample, sequenced in a study of T cells after somatic rescue of genetic block. Clones were read by immunoSEQ multiplex PCR, and TCRdb kept only the in-frame ones, dropping some. The sample holds tens of thousands of clones, 96% seen once. The specimen was peripheral blood mononuclear cells (PBMCs). The receptor source for this set is a child younger than two.

The chain uses TRBV6-1 and TRBJ2-7; 10 nucleotides line up with TRBD1. Losses at the gene ends were 7 bases for V and 3 bases for J; bases not matched to a gene: 3. Germline V gene sequence: CDR1 MNHNS, CDR2 SASEGT. The CDR3 sequence is 13 residues long. The CDR3 region has the DNA TGTGCCAGCACCCGGACAGGGGGCTACGAGCAGTACTTC. Protein: CASTRTGGYEQYF.

The rearrangement uses TRBV11-2 and TRBJ1-5; D remains ambiguous. This CDR3 is 13 amino acids long. Trimming shortened V by 2 bases and J by 7 bases, and 9 bases separated the two germline ends. Germline values: CDR1 SGHAT, CDR2 FQNNGV. The CDR3 DNA is TGTGCCAGCAGCTTATCGGGCGGGCAGCCCCAGCATTTT. Its translation: CASSLSGGQPQHF.

This chain links TRBV19 with TRBJ1-1, with unresolved D. Trimming took off 6 bases at V and 4 bases at J, with 12 bases between the two ends. In germline, CDR1 is LNHDA, CDR2 SQIVND (reference sequence). The CDR3 spans 13 residues. In DNA, the CDR3 is TGTGCCAGTAGCTTGGACGCGGGCACTGAAGCTTTCTTT. It is translated as CASSLDAGTEAFF.

This chain links TRBV29-1 with TRBJ1-2; D remains ambiguous. The germline gives CDR1 SQVTM, CDR2 ANQGSEA. V lost 6 bases to trimming and J lost 5 bases, with 4 bases between them. The CDR3 consists of 9 residues. Here the CDR3 DNA reads TGCAGCGTGGGGTATGGCTACACCTTC. It codes for CSVGYGYTF.

The chain combines TRBV19 with TRBJ2-3, with 8 bases lining up with TRBD2. Germline V gene lookup returns CDR1 LNHDA and CDR2 SQIVND (reference sequence). CDR3 length: 15 residues. V lost 8 bases, J lost 0 bases, and 7 bases stayed unmatched. The CDR3 DNA sequence: TGTGCCAGTGTCCCTAGCGGGTTTAGCACAGATACGCAGTATTTT. It encodes CASVPSGFSTDTQYF. The full variable domain, with the rest looked up from reference TRBV19 and TRBJ2-3, is DGGITQSPKYLFRKEGQNVTLSCEQNLNHDAMYWYRQDPGQGLRLIYYSQIVNDFQKGDIAEGYSVSREKKESFPLTVTSAQKNPTAFYLCASVPSGFSTDTQYFGPGTRLTVL.

The CDR3, as DNA: TGTGCCAGCAGTCCAGGGACAGGGCCCTTCTACACCTTC. Translated: CASSPGTGPFYTF. This chain links TRBV27 with TRBJ1-2; 9 bases line up with TRBD1. Germline lookup yields CDR1 MNHEY and CDR2 SMNVEV (reference sequence). V trimming: 5 bases; J trimming: 10 bases; junction bases outside the gene matches: 8. This CDR3 has 13 residues.

This clone was seen a single time. V and J are TRBV2 and TRBJ2-3; 7 bases match TRBD1. This CDR3 comprises 13 residues. CDR1 SNHLY and CDR2 FYNNEI come from the germline V gene. The V and J ends lost 7 bases and 5 bases, in that order; junction bases with no gene match: 6. The CDR3 protein is CASKHRGVDTQYF. The CDR3 DNA reads TGTGCCAGCAAGCACAGGGGTGTAGATACGCAGTATTTT.

The chain combines TRBV28 with TRBJ2-7; 13 positions match TRBD2. With V trimmed by 5 bases and J by 3 bases, 4 bases remained unmatched. The CDR3 spans 15 residues. Germline V gene lookup returns CDR1 MDHEN and CDR2 SYDVKM. CDR3 DNA sequence: TGTGCCAGCAGTCTCAGGACTAGCGGGAGCTACGAGCAGTACTTC. Its translation: CASSLRTSGSYEQYF.

The J gene is TRBJ1-2, the V gene TRBV7-2, with 12 nucleotides matching TRBD1. CDR1 and CDR2 (germline): SGHTA, FQGNSA. The CDR3 sequence is 15 residues long. With V trimmed by 3 bases and J by 5 bases, 4 bases remained unmatched. The CDR3 DNA follows: TGTGCCAGCAGCTTCGGGACAGGGGGCCGGTATGGCTACACCTTC. Translating gives CASSFGTGGRYGYTF.

In its sample, this clone was seen once. The genes are TRBV30 and TRBJ2-2; TRBD2 agrees at 9 bases. Germline V gene sequence: CDR1 GTSNPN, CDR2 SVGIG (reference sequence). This CDR3 comprises 15 residues. The ends lost 4 bases at V and 1 base at J; junction bases unmatched: 4. Here the CDR3 reads CAWTGREGNTGELFF. CDR3 coding DNA: TGTGCCTGGACAGGGCGGGAGGGGAACACCGGGGAGCTGTTTTTT.

The rearrangement links TRBV5-5 to TRBJ1-2; D is perhaps TRBD1 (5 bases). The CDR3 is 14 residues long. CDR1 and CDR2 from the germline V gene are SGHKS and YYEKEE (reference sequence). Trimming took 0 bases from V and 6 from J, leaving 12 bases between them. CDR3 nucleotides: TGTGCCAGCAGCTTGGCGTCAGGGAGCCATGGCTACACCTTC. Protein product: CASSLASGSHGYTF.